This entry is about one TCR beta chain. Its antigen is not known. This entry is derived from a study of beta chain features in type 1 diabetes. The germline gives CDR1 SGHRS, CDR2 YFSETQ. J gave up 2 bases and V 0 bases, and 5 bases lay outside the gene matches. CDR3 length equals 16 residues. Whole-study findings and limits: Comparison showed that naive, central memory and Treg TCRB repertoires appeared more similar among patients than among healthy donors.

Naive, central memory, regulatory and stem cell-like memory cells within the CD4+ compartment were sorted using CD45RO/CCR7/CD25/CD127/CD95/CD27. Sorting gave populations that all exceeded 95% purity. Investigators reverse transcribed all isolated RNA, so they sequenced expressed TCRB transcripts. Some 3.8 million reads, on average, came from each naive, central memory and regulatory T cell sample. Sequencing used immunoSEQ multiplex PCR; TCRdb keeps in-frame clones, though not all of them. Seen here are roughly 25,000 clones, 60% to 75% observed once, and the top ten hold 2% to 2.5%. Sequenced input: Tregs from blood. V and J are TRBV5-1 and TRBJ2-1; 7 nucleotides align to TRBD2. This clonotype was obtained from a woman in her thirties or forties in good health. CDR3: CASSLAAGDPYNEQFF. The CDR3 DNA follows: TGCGCCAGCAGCTTGGCTGCGGGGGACCCCTACAATGAGCAGTTCTTC.